The 3 T cell receptor beta chains presented below share a single source sample, sequenced in a study of T cell responses to AZD1222 COVID-19 vaccine. Produced via immunoSEQ multiplex PCR; TCRdb's table is partial and in-frame only. Of 90,000 to 150,000 clones in the sample, about 88% were seen once. The material was peripheral blood, obtained on day 0 of AZD1222 vaccination. These receptors all come from an adult in good health.

V and J are TRBV10-2 and TRBJ1-5; 9 bases match TRBD1. V shed 5 bases, J shed 3 bases, and the junction held 8 bases outside the gene matches. From germline, CDR1 is WSHSY and CDR2 SAAADI. The CDR3 runs to 16 residues. The CDR3 spells CASSSGGTGSNQPQHF. The CDR3 DNA is TGCGCCAGCAGTTCCGGGGGGACAGGGTCCAATCAGCCCCAGCATTTT.

V gene TRBV6-5 combines with J gene TRBJ1-1; D remains unclear. The ends were cut back, 6 bases at V and 8 bases at J, with 13 bases in the middle. CDR1 is MNHEY, CDR2 SVGAGI, per germline. The CDR3 extends over 12 amino acids. CDR3 DNA sequence: TGTGCCAGCAGCTATCCTAGTGCGGAAGCTTTCTTT. Its translation: CASSYPSAEAFF.

A remark on this clone: An end of the junction does not agree with germline; a read error may underlie this. The rearrangement uses TRBV7-7 and TRBJ2-5, with 7 bases that match TRBD2. The CDR3 covers 14 residues. CDR1 SSHAT and CDR2 FNYEAQ come from the germline V gene (reference sequence). For the CDR3, the DNA is TGTGCTAGCAGCTTAGGGTTAGCGGGAGAGACCCAGTACTTC. Encoded protein: CASSLGLAGETQYF.